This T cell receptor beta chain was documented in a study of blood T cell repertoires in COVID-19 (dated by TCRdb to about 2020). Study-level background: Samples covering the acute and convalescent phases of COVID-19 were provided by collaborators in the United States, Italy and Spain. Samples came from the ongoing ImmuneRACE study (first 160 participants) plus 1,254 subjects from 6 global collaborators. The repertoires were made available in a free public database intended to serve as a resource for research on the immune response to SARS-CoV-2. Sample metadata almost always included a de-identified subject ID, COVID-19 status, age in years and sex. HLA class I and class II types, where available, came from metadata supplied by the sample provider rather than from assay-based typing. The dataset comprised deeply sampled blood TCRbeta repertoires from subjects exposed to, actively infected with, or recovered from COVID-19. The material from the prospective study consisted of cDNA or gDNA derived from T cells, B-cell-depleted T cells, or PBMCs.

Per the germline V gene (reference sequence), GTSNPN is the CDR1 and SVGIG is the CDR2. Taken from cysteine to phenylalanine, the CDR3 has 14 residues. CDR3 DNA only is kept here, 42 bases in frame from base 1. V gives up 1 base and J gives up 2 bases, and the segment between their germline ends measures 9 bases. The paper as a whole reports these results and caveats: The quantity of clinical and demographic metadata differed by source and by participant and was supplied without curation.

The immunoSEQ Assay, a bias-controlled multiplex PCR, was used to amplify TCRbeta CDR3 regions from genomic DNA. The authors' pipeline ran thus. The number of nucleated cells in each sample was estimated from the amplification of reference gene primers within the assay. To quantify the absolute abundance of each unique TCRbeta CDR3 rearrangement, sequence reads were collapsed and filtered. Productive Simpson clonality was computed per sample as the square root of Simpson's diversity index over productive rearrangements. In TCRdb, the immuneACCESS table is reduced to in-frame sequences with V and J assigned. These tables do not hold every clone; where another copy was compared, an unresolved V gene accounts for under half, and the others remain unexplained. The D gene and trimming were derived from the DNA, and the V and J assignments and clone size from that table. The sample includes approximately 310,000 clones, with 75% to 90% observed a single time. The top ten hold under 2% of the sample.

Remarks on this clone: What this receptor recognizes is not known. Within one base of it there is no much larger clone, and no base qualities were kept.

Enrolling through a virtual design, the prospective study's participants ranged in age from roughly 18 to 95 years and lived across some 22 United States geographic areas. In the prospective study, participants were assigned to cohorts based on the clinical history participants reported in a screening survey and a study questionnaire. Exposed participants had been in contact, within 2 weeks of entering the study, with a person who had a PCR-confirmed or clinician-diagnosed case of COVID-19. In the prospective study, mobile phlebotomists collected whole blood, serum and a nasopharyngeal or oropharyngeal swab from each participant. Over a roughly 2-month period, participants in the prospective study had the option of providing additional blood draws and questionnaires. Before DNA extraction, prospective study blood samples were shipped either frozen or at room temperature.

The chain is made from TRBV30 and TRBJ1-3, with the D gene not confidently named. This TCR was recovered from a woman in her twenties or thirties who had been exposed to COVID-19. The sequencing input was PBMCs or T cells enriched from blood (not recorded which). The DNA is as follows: TGTGCCTGGAGTGGTTCCGGGACTGGAAACACCATATATTTT. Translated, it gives CAWSGSGTGNTIYF.